This TCR beta chain was found in a study of beta chain features in type 1 diabetes (dated by TCRdb to the late 2010s). About the investigation overall: Mean age, gender distribution, total cell number and subset yield did not differ between patients and healthy donors. A total of about 99,000,000 sorted cells were examined across all samples, and RNA yield correlated strongly with the number of cells per subset. The study compared TCRB repertoires of sorted circulating CD4+ T cell subsets between recently diagnosed type 1 diabetes patients and matched healthy donors. Naive and central memory subsets were obtained from all 28 donors, but regulatory and stem cell-like memory subsets were isolated from only 8 patients and 8 healthy donors. Points the paper makes about the study in general: PCR may preferentially amplify shorter templates, but because patient and control samples were amplified and corrected together, any resulting skew would affect both groups equally. Because small numbers of individuals were included in the HLA sub-analyses, any influence of HLA type on TCRB rearrangement was left unresolved. Because cDNA was sequenced instead of genomic DNA, highly expressing activated cells could be over-represented, though the groups showed no difference in activation or CD3 levels. At VDJ recombination sites, patients with type 1 diabetes made fewer insertions and deleted more nucleotides, a pattern implying thymic rearrangement abnormalities. In all four CD4+ subsets, TCRB CDR3 length was moderately but significantly shorter in type 1 diabetes patients. Naive, central memory and regulatory TCRB repertoires appeared to be more similar among patients than among healthy donors.

From each donor, a single peripheral blood sample of 90 to 150 mL on average was drawn into heparinised tubes. A BD FACSAria II and a panel including CD45RO, CCR7, CD25, CD127, CD95 and CD27 were used to sort naive, central memory, regulatory and stem cell-like memory CD4+ T cells. Every sorted population had a purity above 98%. PBMCs were isolated right away by Lymphoprep density gradient centrifugation and were stained directly, without culture. So that batch effects would be minimized, each experiment stained and sorted samples in pairs, pairing one healthy donor with one patient. All of the isolated RNA was reverse transcribed with the High Capacity cDNA Reverse Transcription Kit, so expressed TCRB transcripts were sequenced. Naive, central memory and regulatory T cell samples underwent deep immunoSEQ sequencing, averaging approximately 3.5 million total reads per sample. After sorted cells were lysed in RLT buffer, RNA was extracted with DNase-treated RNeasy Micro or Mini kits, with the choice depending on cell number. To prevent cross-contamination, every cell subset was processed on its own, while patient and healthy donor samples were processed together. Using the immunoSEQ multiplex PCR, TCRB sequences were amplified from cDNA into 87-bp fragments spanning the CDR3 region. Amplicons were sequenced on the Illumina HiSeq platform. Concerning the study's data processing: PCR bias was computationally corrected using synthetic template baselines, reads within Hamming distance 2 were collapsed, and singletons that could not be merged were discarded. Reads were aligned against IMGT so that V, D and J genes, CDR3 length and insertions or deletions at six rearrangement sites could be assigned. Clonotype counts were normalized to sorted cell number within each subset before computing true diversity and Gini coefficients with the tcR R package. The overlap coefficient, calculated on TCRB nucleotide sequences, was used to measure repertoire sharing. Out-of-frame TCRB sequences from naive cells were analyzed to stand in for the pre-selection repertoire. TCRdb mirrors the immuneACCESS table, restricted to in-frame sequences. Some clones are absent from its copies; in checked studies, under half trace to an unresolved V gene, and the reason for the others is unknown. V, J and clone size are taken as reported in that table, and D and trimming were inferred from the DNA itself. The table for this sample lists 900,000 or so clones; roughly 15% of them were counted only once. The ten largest clones add up to about 0.025% of the sample.

Notes on this clone: The antigen it recognizes is unknown. The sample holds no much larger clone one base away, and base qualities are not on file.

In the germline V gene, CDR1 corresponds to MDHEN and CDR2 to SYDVKM. The CDR3 sequence holds 14 residues, the cysteine and phenylalanine included. Only the CDR3 region is kept as DNA, spanning 42 bases read in frame from base 1. V and J are trimmed by 8 bases and 7 bases, and the gene matches miss 9 bases of the junction. This chain joins TRBV28 to TRBJ1-1, with 11 junctional bases fitting TRBD1. The receptor was derived from a young woman in good health. Specimen: naive CD4+ T cells from blood. The cell subset or site tag for this specimen amounts to: true naive CD4+ T cells. The nucleotide sequence is TGTGCCAGCCGACCCGGGGACAGGGGGTATGAAGCTTTCTTT. This sequence encodes CASRPGDRGYEAFF.